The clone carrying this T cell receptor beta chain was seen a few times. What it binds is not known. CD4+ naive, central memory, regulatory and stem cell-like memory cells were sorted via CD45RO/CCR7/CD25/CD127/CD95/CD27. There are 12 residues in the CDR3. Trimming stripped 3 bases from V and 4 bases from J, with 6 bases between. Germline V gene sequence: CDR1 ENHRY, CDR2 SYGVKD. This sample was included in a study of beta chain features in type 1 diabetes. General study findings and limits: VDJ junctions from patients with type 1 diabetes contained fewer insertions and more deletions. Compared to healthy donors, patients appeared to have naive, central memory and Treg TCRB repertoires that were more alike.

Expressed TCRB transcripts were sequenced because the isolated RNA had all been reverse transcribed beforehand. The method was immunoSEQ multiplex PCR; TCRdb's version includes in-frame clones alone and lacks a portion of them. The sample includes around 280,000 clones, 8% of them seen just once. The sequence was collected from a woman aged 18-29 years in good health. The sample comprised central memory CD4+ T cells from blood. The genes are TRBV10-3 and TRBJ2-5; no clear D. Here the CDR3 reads CAISDWGETQYF. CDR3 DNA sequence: TGTGCCATCAGTGATTGGGGAGAGACCCAGTACTTC.